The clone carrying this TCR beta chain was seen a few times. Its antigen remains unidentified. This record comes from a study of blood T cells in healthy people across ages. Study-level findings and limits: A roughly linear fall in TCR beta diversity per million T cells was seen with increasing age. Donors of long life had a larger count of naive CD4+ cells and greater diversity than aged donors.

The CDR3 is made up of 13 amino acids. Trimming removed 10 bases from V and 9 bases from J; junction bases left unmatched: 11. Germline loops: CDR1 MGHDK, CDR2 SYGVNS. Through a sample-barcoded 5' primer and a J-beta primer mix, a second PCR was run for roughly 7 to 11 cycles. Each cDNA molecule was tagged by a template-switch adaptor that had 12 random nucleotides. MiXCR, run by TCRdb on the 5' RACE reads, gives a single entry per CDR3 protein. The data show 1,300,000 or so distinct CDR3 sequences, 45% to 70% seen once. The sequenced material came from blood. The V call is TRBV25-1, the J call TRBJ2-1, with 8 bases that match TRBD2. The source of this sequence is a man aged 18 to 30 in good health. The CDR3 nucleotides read TGTGCCACCAACCCGGGGGGGCCGGGTGAGCAGTTCTTC. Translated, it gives CATNPGGPGEQFF. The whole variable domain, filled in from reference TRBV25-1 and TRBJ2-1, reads EADIYQTPRYLVIGTGKKITLECSQTMGHDKMYWYQQDPGMELHLIHYSYGVNSTEKGDLSSESTVSRIRTEHFPLTLESARPSHTSQYLCATNPGGPGEQFFGPGTRLTVL.